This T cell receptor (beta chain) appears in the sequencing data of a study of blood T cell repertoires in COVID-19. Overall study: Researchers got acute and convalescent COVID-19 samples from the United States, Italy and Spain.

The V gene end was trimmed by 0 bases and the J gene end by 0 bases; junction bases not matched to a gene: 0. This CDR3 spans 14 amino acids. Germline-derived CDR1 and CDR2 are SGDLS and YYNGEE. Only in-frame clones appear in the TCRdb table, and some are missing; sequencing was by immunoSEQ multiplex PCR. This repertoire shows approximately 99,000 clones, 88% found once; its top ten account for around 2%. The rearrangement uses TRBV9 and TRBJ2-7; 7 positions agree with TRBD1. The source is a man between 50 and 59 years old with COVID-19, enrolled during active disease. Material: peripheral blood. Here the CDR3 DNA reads TGTGCCAGCAGCGTAGGGGACAGCTCCTACGAGCAGTACTTC. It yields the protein CASSVGDSSYEQYF. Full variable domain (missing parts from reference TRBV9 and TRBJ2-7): DSGVTQTPKHLITATGQRVTLRCSPRSGDLSVYWYQQSLDQGLQFLIQYYNGEERAKGNILERFSAQQFPDLHSELNLSSLELGDSALYFCASSVGDSSYEQYFGPGTRLTVT.